Presented here are 17 T cell receptor beta chains from one specimen sequenced in a study of PD-1 blockade in classical Hodgkin lymphoma. Some clones are missing from TCRdb's copy, which holds only in-frame ones; the method was immunoSEQ multiplex PCR. The sample records over 70,000 clones, approximately 88% being singletons. Following autologous stem cell transplantation, relapse occurred in every patient, and exposure to brentuximab vedotin varied. This specimen was peripheral blood mononuclear cells (PBMCs), taken at baseline. All receptors come from a human donor with classical Hodgkin lymphoma.

This clone was seen just once. This chain connects TRBV5-1 to TRBJ1-5; D perhaps matches TRBD1 (5 bases). The ends were cut back, 1 base at V and 0 bases at J, with 8 bases in the middle. The CDR3 extends over 15 amino acids. Germline CDR1 SGHRS, CDR2 YFSETQ. Here the CDR3 reads CASSLRGDSNQPQHF. DNA for the CDR3: TGCGCCAGCAGCTTGAGGGGAGATAGCAATCAGCCCCAGCATTTT.

As to this clone: This CDR3 is also generated by other DNA sequences in the sample. This rearrangement joins TRBV5-1 to TRBJ2-7, with 7 bases fitting TRBD2. Germline CDR1 reads SGHRS; CDR2 reads YFSETQ. The CDR3 runs to 14 residues. V lost 3 bases, J lost 0 bases, and 3 bases stayed unmatched. The DNA of the CDR3 is TGCGCCAGCAGCTACACGGGAGGCTCCTACGAGCAGTACTTC. It codes for CASSYTGGSYEQYF. Full variable domain (missing parts from reference TRBV5-1 and TRBJ2-7): KAGVTQTPRYLIKTRGQQVTLSCSPISGHRSVSWYQQTPGQGLQFLFEYFSETQRNKGNFPGRFSGRQFSNSRSEMNVSTLELGDSALYLCASSYTGGSYEQYFGPGTRLTVT.

This chain joins TRBV5-6 and TRBJ1-5; TRBD1 aligns across 8 bases. The CDR3 sequence is 17 residues long. CDR1 is SGHDT, CDR2 YYEEEE, per germline. Trimming took 1 base from V and 3 from J; bases not matched to a gene: 9. The CDR3 is CASSLWFSGGFNQPQHF. The CDR3 coding sequence is TGTGCCAGCAGCTTGTGGTTCTCAGGGGGCTTCAATCAGCCCCAGCATTTT.

The chain carries TRBV11-2 and TRBJ2-7; 7 nucleotides align to TRBD1. The germline gives CDR1 SGHAT, CDR2 FQNNGV. Trimming took 5 bases from V and 0 from J; bases not matched to a gene: 7. The CDR3 extends over 15 amino acids. CDR3 sequence: CASSVGQTNSYEQYF. CDR3 bases: TGTGCCAGCAGCGTGGGACAGACAAACTCCTACGAGCAGTACTTC.

The chain combines TRBV30 with TRBJ2-5, with TRBD2 matching over 8 bases. CDR1 GTSNPN and CDR2 SVGIG come from the germline V gene (reference sequence). V lost 2 bases, J lost 5 bases, and 10 bases stayed unmatched. The CDR3 spans 15 residues. The CDR3 DNA reads TGTGCCTGGAGTCCGGGGGCGGGAGGCGGCGAGACCCAGTACTTC. Protein product: CAWSPGAGGGETQYF.

V usage is TRBV30 and J usage is TRBJ1-5; D unclear. V dropped 1 base and J dropped 0 bases, with 4 bases sitting between them. The length of the CDR3 is 13 residues. CDR1 and CDR2 from the germline V gene are GTSNPN and SVGIG (reference sequence). The CDR3 coding sequence is TGTGCCTGGAGTGATTTTAGCAATCAGCCCCAGCATTTT. Translation gives CAWSDFSNQPQHF.

This clone has just one count. The chain joins TRBV18 to TRBJ2-6, with a weak D call TRBD2 (6 bases). The CDR3 is made up of 17 amino acids. The V gene lost 2 bases and the J gene lost 2 bases, with 13 bases spanning the gap. In germline, CDR1 is KGHSH, CDR2 LQKENI. CDR3 sequence (DNA): TGTGCCAGCTCACCAATCACTAGCCGCCCTGGGGCCAACGTCCTGACTTTC. Translated, it gives CASSPITSRPGANVLTF.

This clone has only a few counts. The chain combines TRBV6-1 with TRBJ2-4, with unresolved D. This CDR3 contains 15 residues. V lost 4 bases, J lost 5 bases, and 15 bases lay in between. CDR1 is MNHNS and CDR2 is SASEGT in the germline V gene. The CDR3 DNA follows: TGTGCCAGCAGTGCCCGTAACAGAGTCCAAAACATTCAGTACTTC. This gives the protein CASSARNRVQNIQYF.

The chain is built from TRBV4-1 and TRBJ1-2; D is undetermined. Germline CDR1 reads MGHRA; CDR2 reads YSYEKL. Trimming left V 2 bases short and J 5 bases short, with 12 bases between. The CDR3 sequence is 14 residues long. CDR3 loop: CASSQLPGSYGYTF. Written as DNA, the CDR3 is TGCGCCAGCAGCCAACTGCCGGGTTCGTATGGCTACACCTTC.

There are a few counts of this clone. The chain couples TRBV5-1 to TRBJ1-2; the match to TRBD1 covers 8 bases. J gave up 4 bases and V 4 bases, and 6 bases lay outside the gene matches. The germline CDR1 and CDR2 sequences are SGHRS and YFSETQ. The CDR3 is 14 amino acids. CDR3 coding DNA: TGCGCCAGCAGCAGTGGACAGGGAGGCTATGGCTACACCTTC. Its translation is CASSSGQGGYGYTF.

The V gene is TRBV5-6, the J gene TRBJ1-1; the D gene is possibly TRBD1 (6 bases). V lost 0 bases, J lost 7 bases, and 13 bases lay in between. The CDR3 length is 14 residues. Germline CDR1 reads SGHDT; CDR2 reads YYEEEE. In DNA, the CDR3 is TGTGCCAGCAGCTTGGTCCGAGGGGGATTTGAAGCTTTCTTT. Amino acids: CASSLVRGGFEAFF.

This sequence joins TRBV5-1 and TRBJ2-2; 11 bases fit TRBD2. The trim removed 0 bases at V and 2 bases at J, leaving 6 bases unmatched. The germline CDR1 and CDR2 sequences are SGHRS and YFSETQ. There are 18 residues in the CDR3. The CDR3 loop is CASSLETSGRDNTGELFF. The CDR3 region has the DNA TGCGCCAGCAGCTTGGAAACTAGCGGGAGAGATAACACCGGGGAGCTGTTTTTT.

Regarding this clone: A read error may account for a junction end that differs from germline. The genes are TRBV2 and TRBJ2-1; 14 bases line up with TRBD2. Germline assignment: CDR1 SNHLY and CDR2 FYNNEI. CDR3 length: 14 amino acids. As DNA, the CDR3 is TGTGCCAGCAGTGATCGACTAGCGGGAGGGCCTCTGGTCTTC. It yields the protein CASSDRLAGGPLVF.

The chain is built from TRBV5-1 and TRBJ2-5; the D gene could be TRBD1 or TRBD2 (5 bases each). The CDR3 length is 17 residues. The V end was cut by 0 bases, the J end by 4 bases, with 19 bases between. Germline values: CDR1 SGHRS, CDR2 YFSETQ. The CDR3 nucleotides are TGCGCCAGCAGCTTGGGCCCGGGGACGAACCAGAGAGAGACCCAGTACTTC. Its translation is CASSLGPGTNQRETQYF.

CDR3 bases: TGTGCCAGCAGCGGACTAGCCTACAATGAGCAGTTCTTC. The encoded protein is CASSGLAYNEQFF. The chain carries TRBV7-2 and TRBJ2-1; 7 nucleotides agree with TRBD2. V trimming: 5 bases; J trimming: 2 bases; junction bases outside the gene matches: 0. Germline lookup yields CDR1 SGHTA and CDR2 FQGNSA. The CDR3 runs to 13 residues.

The chain uses TRBV4-3 and TRBJ1-1; 12 nucleotides line up with TRBD1. V dropped 1 base and J dropped 2; count of bases not matched to a gene: 2. Per germline, CDR1 LGHNA and CDR2 YSLEER. This CDR3 comprises 16 residues. The CDR3 DNA is TGCGCCAGCAGCCAAGCCGGGACAGGGGGCAACACTGAAGCTTTCTTT. Protein sequence: CASSQAGTGGNTEAFF.

This clone was counted only a few times. V and J are TRBV6-1 and TRBJ1-5; D is possibly TRBD1 (5 bases). V lost 4 bases to trimming and J lost 2 bases, with 12 bases between them. CDR1 and CDR2 from the germline V gene are MNHNS and SASEGT. This CDR3 contains 15 residues. In nucleotides, the CDR3 is TGTGCCAGCAGTGGTCTCGGGGGTGGCAATCAGCCCCAGCATTTT. Translating gives CASSGLGGGNQPQHF.